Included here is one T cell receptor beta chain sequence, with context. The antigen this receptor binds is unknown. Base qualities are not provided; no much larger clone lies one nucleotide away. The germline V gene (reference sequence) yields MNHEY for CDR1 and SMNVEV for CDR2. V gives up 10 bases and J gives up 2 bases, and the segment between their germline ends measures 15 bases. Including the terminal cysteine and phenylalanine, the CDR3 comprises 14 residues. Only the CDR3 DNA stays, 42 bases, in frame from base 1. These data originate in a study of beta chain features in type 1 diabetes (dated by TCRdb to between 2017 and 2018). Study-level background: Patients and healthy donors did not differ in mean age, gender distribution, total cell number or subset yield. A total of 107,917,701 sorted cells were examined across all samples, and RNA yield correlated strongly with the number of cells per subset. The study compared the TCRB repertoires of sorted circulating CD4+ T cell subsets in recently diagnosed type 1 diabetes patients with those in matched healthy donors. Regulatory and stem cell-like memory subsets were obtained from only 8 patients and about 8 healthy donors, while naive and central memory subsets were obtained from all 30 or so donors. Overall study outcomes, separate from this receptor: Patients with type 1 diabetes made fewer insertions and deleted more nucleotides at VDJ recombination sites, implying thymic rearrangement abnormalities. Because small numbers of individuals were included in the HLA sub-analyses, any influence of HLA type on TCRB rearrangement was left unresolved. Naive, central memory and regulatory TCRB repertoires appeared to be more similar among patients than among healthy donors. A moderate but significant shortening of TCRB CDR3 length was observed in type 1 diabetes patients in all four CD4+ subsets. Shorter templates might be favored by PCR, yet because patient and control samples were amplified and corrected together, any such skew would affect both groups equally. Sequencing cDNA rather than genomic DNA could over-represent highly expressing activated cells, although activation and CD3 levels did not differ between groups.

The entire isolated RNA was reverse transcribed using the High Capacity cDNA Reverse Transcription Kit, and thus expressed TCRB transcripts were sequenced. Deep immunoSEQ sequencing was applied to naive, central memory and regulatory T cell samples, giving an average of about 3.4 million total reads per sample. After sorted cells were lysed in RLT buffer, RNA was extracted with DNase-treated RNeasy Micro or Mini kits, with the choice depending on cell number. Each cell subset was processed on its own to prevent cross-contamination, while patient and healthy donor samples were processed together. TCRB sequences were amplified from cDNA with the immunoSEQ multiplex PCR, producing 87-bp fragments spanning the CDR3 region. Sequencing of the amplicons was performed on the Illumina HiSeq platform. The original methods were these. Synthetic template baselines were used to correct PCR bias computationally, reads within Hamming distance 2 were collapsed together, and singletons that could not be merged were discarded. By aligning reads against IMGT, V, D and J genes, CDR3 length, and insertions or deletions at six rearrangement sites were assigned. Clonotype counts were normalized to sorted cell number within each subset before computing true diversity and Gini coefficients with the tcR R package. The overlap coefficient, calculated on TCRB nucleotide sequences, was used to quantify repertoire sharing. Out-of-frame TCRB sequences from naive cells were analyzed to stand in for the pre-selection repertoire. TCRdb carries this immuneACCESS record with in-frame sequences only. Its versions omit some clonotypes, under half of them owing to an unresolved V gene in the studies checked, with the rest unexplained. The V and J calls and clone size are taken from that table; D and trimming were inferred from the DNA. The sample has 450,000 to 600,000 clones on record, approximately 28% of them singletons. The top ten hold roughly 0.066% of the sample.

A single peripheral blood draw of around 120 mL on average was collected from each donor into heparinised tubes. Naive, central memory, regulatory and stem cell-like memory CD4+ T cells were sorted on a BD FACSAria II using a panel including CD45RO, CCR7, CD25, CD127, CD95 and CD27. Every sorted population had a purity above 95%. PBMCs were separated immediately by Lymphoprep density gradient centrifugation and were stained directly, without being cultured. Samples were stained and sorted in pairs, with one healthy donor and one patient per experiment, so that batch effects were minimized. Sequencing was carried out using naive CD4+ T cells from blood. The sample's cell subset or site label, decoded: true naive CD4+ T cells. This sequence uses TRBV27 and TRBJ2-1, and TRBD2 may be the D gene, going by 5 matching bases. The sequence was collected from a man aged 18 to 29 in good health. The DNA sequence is TGTGCCACGTCGGGGAGAGTTACCTACAATGAGCAGTTCTTC. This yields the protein CATSGRVTYNEQFF.